This T cell receptor beta chain was captured by sequencing in a study of blood T cell repertoires in COVID-19. Study context: Material from acute and convalescent COVID-19 was sourced from the United States, Italy and Spain. PBMCs, B-cell-depleted T cells, or T cells were the source of the cDNA or gDNA that made up the material.

Under the authors' procedure: How many nucleated cells were present was estimated from reference gene primer amplification. TCRdb's copy holds only in-frame clones and misses some; the assay was immunoSEQ multiplex PCR. For V, J and clone size, that table is used; D and trimming come from the DNA. The sample has approximately 53,000 clones, roughly 90% seen once; the top ten hold roughly 2.2%. This CDR3 has 14 residues. The V end was cut by 1 base, the J end by 6 bases, with 12 bases between. In germline, CDR1 is KGHSH, CDR2 LQKENI. This receptor was obtained from a human donor in a cohort sampled during active COVID-19. Sequencing was carried out using peripheral blood. The chain links TRBV18 to TRBJ1-2, with D possibly TRBD1 on 6 matching bases. Here the CDR3 DNA reads TGTGCCAGCTCACCACTCGGGGGGCGAGATGGCTACACCTTC. It codes for CASSPLGGRDGYTF.